Listed here are 16 T cell receptor beta chains from one sample, sequenced in a study of siplizumab effects on memory and regulatory T cells. For over 5 days at 37°C, the mixed lymphocyte reaction cells were kept in coculture. Which antigens these TCRs recognize remains unknown. Sequenced by immunoSEQ multiplex PCR; TCRdb stores in-frame clones only, minus some. The data show about 18,000 clones, approximately 44% seen once. What was sequenced was CFSE-low (dividing) CD4+ T cells sorted from an allogeneic mixed lymphocyte reaction. The receptor set was obtained from a human donor in good health; the cells came from an allogeneic mixed lymphocyte reaction. Some clones in this sample may be carry-over from other donors' samples.

This chain joins TRBV19 and TRBJ2-2; D might be TRBD2 (5 bases). Per the germline V gene, CDR1 is LNHDA and CDR2 is SQIVND (reference sequence). The CDR3 totals 15 residues. V dropped 2 bases and J dropped 0 bases, with 7 bases sitting between them. The CDR3, as DNA: TGTGCCAGTAGTATACTCGGGACGAACACCGGGGAGCTGTTTTTT. Protein product: CASSILGTNTGELFF.

The rearrangement joins TRBV6-5 to TRBJ2-1; 8 nucleotides agree with TRBD1. The V gene's germline CDR1 is MNHEY and CDR2 SVGAGI. The junction had 3 bases not matched to a gene; V was cut back by 4 bases and J by 1 base. This CDR3 region has 15 residues. The CDR3 bases are TGTGCCAGCAGTTTAACAGGGGGGTCCTACAATGAGCAGTTCTTC. Translation gives CASSLTGGSYNEQFF.

The gene calls are TRBV7-2 and TRBJ2-7; unclear D gene. This CDR3 has 14 amino acids. The V end lost 0 bases, the J end lost 2 bases, and 8 bases lay between the germline ends. CDR1 and CDR2 from the germline V gene are SGHTA and FQGNSA. The chain's CDR3 is CASSLAQQAYEQYF. The CDR3 DNA sequence: TGTGCCAGCAGCTTAGCACAGCAAGCCTACGAGCAGTACTTC.

The rearrangement joins TRBV6-1 to TRBJ2-1; D is perhaps TRBD1 or TRBD2 (5 bases each). Germline CDR1 MNHNS, CDR2 SASEGT. V lost 2 bases to trimming and J lost 3 bases, with 17 bases between them. CDR3 length: 17 residues. Here the CDR3 reads CASSEKAPGTFYNEQFF. The CDR3 DNA reads as TGTGCCAGCAGTGAAAAGGCCCCCGGGACCTTCTACAATGAGCAGTTCTTC.

In this sample, this clone turned up a few times. One junction end does not reproduce the germline sequence, and a read error may be involved. This chain uses TRBV7-9 with TRBJ1-3; tentative D call: TRBD1 (5 bases). Germline loops: CDR1 SEHNR, CDR2 FQNEAQ (reference sequence). The CDR3 spans 12 residues. The CDR3 loop is CASSFGASTWDF. The CDR3 DNA sequence: TGTGCCAGCAGCTTTGGGGCGTCCACTTGGGATTTT.

The genes are TRBV6-5 and TRBJ1-1; 9 nucleotides match TRBD1. Germline values: CDR1 MNHEY, CDR2 SVGAGI. V lost 6 bases, J lost 0 bases, and 2 bases stayed unmatched. The CDR3 consists of 14 residues. The CDR3 bases are TGTGCCAGCAGGCGACAGGGGGTGAACACTGAAGCTTTCTTT. Its protein is CASRRQGVNTEAFF.

This clone appeared a few times. The V call is TRBV5-4, the J call TRBJ2-5; 9 nucleotides match TRBD2. The V and J ends lost 0 bases and 8 bases, in that order; junction bases with no gene match: 11. Looked up from germline, CDR1 is SGHNT and CDR2 is YYREEE (reference sequence). The CDR3 is 16 amino acids. CDR3 amino acids: CASSLAVFAGGGTQYF. CDR3 in DNA: TGTGCCAGCAGCTTGGCCGTTTTCGCGGGGGGGGGTACCCAGTACTTC.

The genes are TRBV10-3 and TRBJ1-2, with 12 nucleotides matching TRBD1. CDR3 length equals 18 residues. Losses at the gene ends were 2 bases for V and 4 bases for J; bases not matched to a gene: 11. CDR1 is ENHRY, CDR2 SYGVKD, per germline. CDR3 DNA: TGTGCCATCAGTGAGACGGGACAGGGGGCCTCCAACGTCTATGGCTACACCTTC. The encoded protein is CAISETGQGASNVYGYTF.

Only a few counts were recorded for this clone. V usage is TRBV7-9 and J usage is TRBJ1-4; tentatively, D is TRBD1 (5 bases). CDR1 is SEHNR, CDR2 FQNEAQ, per germline (reference sequence). The CDR3 totals 15 residues. Trimming removed 1 base at V and 6 bases at J, with 12 bases between. CDR3 coding DNA: TGTGCCAGCAGCTTAGGAGGGGATGGGGATGAAAAACTGTTTTTT. Encoded protein: CASSLGGDGDEKLFF.

The rearrangement uses TRBV30 and TRBJ1-2, with 8 bases fitting TRBD1. CDR1 and CDR2 from the germline V gene are GTSNPN and SVGIG (reference sequence). The CDR3 has 16 residues. J gave up 6 bases and V 0 bases, and 12 bases lay outside the gene matches. Here the CDR3 reads CAWSVLRTGSGNGYTF. Here the CDR3 DNA reads TGTGCCTGGAGTGTACTAAGGACAGGGAGTGGAAATGGCTACACCTTC.

This clone appeared a few times. The chain combines TRBV11-3 with TRBJ2-1; 9 nucleotides agree with TRBD2. The trim removed 2 bases at V and 5 bases at J, leaving 7 bases unmatched. The CDR3 totals 16 residues. Per germline, CDR1 SGHNT and CDR2 YENEEA. The CDR3 sequence: CASSLQGLAGNNEQFF. CDR3 nucleotide sequence: TGTGCCAGCAGCTTACAGGGCCTAGCGGGGAACAATGAGCAGTTCTTC.

The rearrangement uses TRBV9 and TRBJ1-5; tentative D call: TRBD1 (6 bases). V was trimmed by 3 bases and J by 6 bases, leaving 16 bases between them. The CDR3 is 15 residues long. Germline CDR1 is SGDLS and CDR2 is YYNGEE. The CDR3 sequence is CASSAGGGQGQPQHF. The CDR3 DNA reads TGTGCCAGCAGCGCTGGGGGGGGCCAAGGTCAGCCCCAGCATTTT.

V usage is TRBV6-5 and J usage is TRBJ1-2, with TRBD1 identical over 7 bases. J gave up 7 bases and V 0 bases, and 5 bases lay outside the gene matches. The CDR3 is 14 residues long. The germline V gene has CDR1 MNHEY and CDR2 SVGAGI. CDR3 amino acids: CASSYSFQGGGYTF. In nucleotides, the CDR3 is TGTGCCAGCAGTTACTCGTTTCAGGGGGGTGGCTACACCTTC.

The chain is built from TRBV7-6 and TRBJ2-3; D is ambiguous. The V gene lost 5 bases and the J gene lost 0 bases, with 9 bases spanning the gap. Germline V lookup: CDR1 SGHVS, CDR2 FNYEAQ. The CDR3 is 14 residues long. The CDR3 spells CASSTTSSTDTQYF. The CDR3 DNA reads TGTGCCAGCAGCACGACGTCCAGCACAGATACGCAGTATTTT.

The gene calls are TRBV5-5 and TRBJ2-1, with 12 bases that match TRBD2. The CDR3 covers 13 residues. CDR1 and CDR2 from the germline V gene are SGHKS and YYEKEE (reference sequence). J was trimmed by 9 bases and V by 6 bases; bases with no gene match: 4. DNA of the CDR3: TGTGCCAGCAACCCGACTAGCGGGAGTGAGCAGTTCTTC. It specifies CASNPTSGSEQFF.

This clone was counted between two and nine times. The chain couples TRBV7-2 to TRBJ2-7; perhaps TRBD1 as D (7 bases). Germline CDR1 and CDR2: SGHTA and FQGNSA. Deletions cut 1 base from V and 4 bases from J, with 17 bases between. The CDR3 consists of 16 residues. The CDR3 sequence is CASSLGPGGRTYEQYF. In nucleotides, the CDR3 is TGTGCCAGCAGCTTAGGACCAGGGGGGAGAACGTACGAGCAGTACTTC.